These T cell receptor beta chains were read from a single sample in a study of T cell responses to AZD1222 COVID-19 vaccine. This table comes from immunoSEQ multiplex PCR, and its TCRdb copy is limited to in-frame clones, with some not included. Of fewer than 90,000 clones listed, approximately 90% were seen once; the top ten hold roughly 10%. Sample: peripheral blood, taken 28 days after the second AZD1222 dose. All receptors come from an adult who received the AZD1222 COVID-19 vaccine. The CDR3 runs from the conserved cysteine through the conserved F or W. The D gene is left open where the match is weak. Size is omitted from some rows. Given values are once, few, many or a class for expanded clones.

TRBJ2-1 TRBD2 NA TRBV10-2 15 CASSNLAGPYNEQFF TGCGCCAGCAGCAATCTAGCGGGGCCTTACAATGAGCAGTTCTTC
TRBJ2-2 TRBD1 NA TRBV11-2 15 CASSIRTGNTGELFF TGTGCCAGCAGCATAAGGACAGGAAACACCGGGGAGCTGTTTTTT
TRBJ2-2 NA NA TRBV2 14 CASSYTSPTGELFF TGTGCCAGCAGTTATACGTCCCCCACCGGGGAGCTGTTTTTT
TRBJ2-1 NA NA TRBV7-9 13 CASSSNLGNEQFF TGTGCCAGCAGCTCCAACCTGGGGAATGAGCAGTTCTTC
TRBJ2-1 TRBD2 NA TRBV4-1 13 CASSVRTSGEQFF TGCGCCAGCAGCGTACGGACTAGCGGTGAGCAGTTCTTC
TRBJ2-2 NA NA TRBV9 15 CASSVMDTYTGELFF TGTGCCAGCAGCGTAATGGACACATACACCGGGGAGCTGTTTTTT
TRBJ2-7 TRBD2 NA TRBV30 14 CAWSAGGALYEQYF TGTGCCTGGAGCGCCGGGGGGGCACTCTACGAGCAGTACTTC
TRBJ2-7 TRBD1 NA TRBV9 15 CASSPTTGSSYEQYF TGTGCCAGCAGCCCGACGACAGGGTCCTCCTACGAGCAGTACTTC
TRBJ2-1 TRBD1 NA TRBV7-6 15 CASSFDRGLYNEQFF TGTGCCAGCAGCTTCGACAGGGGTCTTTACAATGAGCAGTTCTTC
TRBJ2-1 TRBD1 NA TRBV7-8 15 CASSFGTGVSNEQFF TGTGCCAGCAGCTTCGGGACAGGGGTGAGCAATGAGCAGTTCTTC
TRBJ1-2 NA NA TRBV7-8 13 CASSLQGRYGYTF TGTGCCAGCAGCTTACAGGGGAGGTATGGCTACACCTTC
TRBJ2-5 TRBD1 NA TRBV29-1 14 CSVAGQVKQETQYF TGCAGCGTTGCCGGACAGGTGAAGCAAGAGACCCAGTACTTC
TRBJ1-2 TRBD1 once TRBV2 17 CASRFRMKGQGVFGYTF TGTGCCAGCAGATTCAGAATGAAGGGACAGGGGGTGTTTGGCTACACCTTC
TRBJ2-2 NA NA TRBV10-3 13 CAISESDTGELFF TGTGCCATCAGTGAGTCGGACACCGGGGAGCTGTTTTTT
TRBJ1-1 TRBD1 NA TRBV28 15 CASSLWAGGDTEAFF TGTGCCAGCAGTTTATGGGCAGGGGGCGACACTGAAGCTTTCTTT
TRBJ2-7 NA few TRBV29-1 15 CSVEAGAKGLYEQYF TGCAGCGTTGAGGCAGGGGCCAAGGGGTTATACGAGCAGTACTTC
TRBJ2-7 TRBD2 NA TRBV9 16 CASSGSSGGAPGEQYF TGTGCCAGCAGCGGTTCTAGCGGGGGGGCCCCTGGTGAGCAGTACTTC
TRBJ2-2 NA NA TRBV4-2 14 CASSQVDWTGELFF TGTGCCAGCAGCCAAGTCGACTGGACCGGGGAGCTGTTTTTT
TRBJ2-5 NA NA TRBV18 13 CASSPGVWETQYF TGTGCCAGCTCACCAGGGGTGTGGGAGACCCAGTACTTC
TRBJ1-3 TRBD1 NA TRBV6-5 15 CASSKDRDPGNTIYF TGTGCCAGCAGTAAGGACAGGGACCCTGGAAACACCATATATTTT
TRBJ2-1 NA once TRBV19 13 CASSIVPGPEQFF TGTGCCAGTAGTATAGTTCCGGGACCAGAGCAGTTCTTC
TRBJ1-5 NA NA TRBV9 19 CASSADPRTACSGNQPQHF TGTGCCAGCAGCGCGGACCCCCGGACAGCTTGTAGTGGCAATCAGCCCCAGCATTTT
TRBJ2-7 NA NA TRBV7-3 15 CASSLAGQGPYEQYF TGTGCCAGCAGCTTAGCCGGGCAGGGGCCCTACGAGCAGTACTTC
TRBJ2-3 TRBD1 NA TRBV5-1 16 CASSGGTGGRTDTQYF TGCGCCAGCAGCGGGGGAACAGGGGGTCGCACAGATACGCAGTATTTT
TRBJ1-2 NA NA TRBV28 12 CASSTLTYGYTF TGTGCCAGCAGTACCCTCACCTATGGCTACACCTTC
TRBJ1-1 NA NA TRBV3-1/TRBV3-2 14 CASTRSRMNTEAFF TGTGCCAGCACCCGGAGCAGAATGAACACTGAAGCTTTCTTT
TRBJ1-5 TRBD1 NA TRBV16 16 CASSPGQAYSNQPQHF TGTGCCAGCAGCCCCGGACAGGCTTATAGCAATCAGCCCCAGCATTTT
TRBJ1-5 NA once TRBV2 13 CASSGQFNQPQHF TGTGCCAGCAGTGGACAGTTCAATCAGCCCCAGCATTTT
TRBJ1-1 NA NA TRBV6-6 12 CATMGGGTEAFF TGTGCCACCATGGGTGGGGGCACTGAAGCTTTCTTT
TRBJ1-2 NA NA TRBV5-1 14 CASSPSGRSYGYTF TGCGCCAGCAGCCCGTCCGGGCGAAGCTATGGCTACACCTTC
TRBJ2-7 NA NA TRBV9 14 CASSGRDISYEQYF TGTGCCAGCAGCGGCCGGGACATCTCCTACGAGCAGTACTTC
TRBJ2-6 TRBD1 NA TRBV7-3 16 CASSLEGAAGANVLTF TGTGCCAGCAGCTTAGAGGGGGCTGCGGGGGCCAACGTCCTGACTTTC
TRBJ2-7 TRBD2 NA TRBV7-2 16 CASRRSLAGGTYEQYF TGTGCCAGCAGACGTTCTTTAGCGGGAGGGACCTACGAGCAGTACTTC
TRBJ1-1 NA NA TRBV4-1 14 CASSQPTRATEAFF TGCGCCAGCAGCCAACCCACACGGGCCACTGAAGCTTTCTTT
TRBJ2-5 NA NA TRBV7-7 14 CASSSSVYQETQYF TGTGCTAGCAGCTCGTCGGTCTACCAAGAGACCCAGTACTTC
TRBJ2-3 NA NA TRBV7-9 12 CASSSNTDTQYF TGTGCCAGCAGCTCGAACACAGATACGCAGTATTTT
TRBJ2-1 TRBD1 NA TRBV19 15 CASTPTGSSYNEQFF TGTGCCAGTACCCCGACAGGGAGCTCCTACAATGAGCAGTTCTTC
TRBJ1-5 NA once TRBV6-5 15 CASSYRSGANQPQHF TGTGCCAGCAGTTACAGGTCAGGCGCCAATCAGCCCCAGCATTTT
TRBJ1-3 NA NA TRBV27 15 CASSLSGVTGNTIYF TGTGCCAGCAGTTTATCGGGGGTTACTGGAAACACCATATATTTT
TRBJ1-1 NA NA TRBV9 14 CASSPEVGSTEAFF TGTGCCAGCAGCCCAGAGGTGGGTTCGACTGAAGCTTTCTTT
TRBJ1-3 NA NA TRBV30 13 CAWNRGFGNTIYF TGTGCCTGGAATAGGGGATTTGGAAACACCATATATTTT
TRBJ2-5 TRBD2 NA TRBV6-6 13 CASSYSRGGTQYF TGTGCCAGCAGTTACTCGCGGGGGGGGACCCAGTACTTC
TRBJ2-1 TRBD2 NA TRBV7-8 20 CASSLDTSGTIVWGDNEQFF TGTGCCAGCAGCTTAGACACTAGCGGGACTATTGTCTGGGGTGACAATGAGCAGTTCTTC
TRBJ1-1 NA NA TRBV3-1/TRBV3-2 14 CASSQDWVNTEAFF TGTGCCAGCAGCCAAGATTGGGTTAACACTGAAGCTTTCTTT
TRBJ1-6 TRBD1 NA TRBV25-1 14 CASSGDRGNSPLHF TGTGCCAGCAGTGGGGACAGGGGTAATTCACCCCTCCACTTT
TRBJ1-1 NA NA TRBV19 13 CASRTDMNTEAFF TGTGCCAGTCGGACAGATATGAACACTGAAGCTTTCTTT
TRBJ1-5 NA NA TRBV7-2 19 CASSLAGGLVGSPNQPQHF TGTGCCAGCAGCTTAGCAGGGGGGTTGGTAGGGTCCCCCAATCAGCCCCAGCATTTT
TRBJ2-7 TRBD1 NA TRBV30 14 CAWNRQGISYEQYF TGTGCCTGGAATCGACAGGGTATCTCCTACGAGCAGTACTTC
TRBJ2-1 NA NA TRBV30 12 CAWSVNGNEQFF TGTGCCTGGAGTGTAAACGGCAATGAGCAGTTCTTC
TRBJ2-7 NA NA TRBV18 12 CASSRLQYEQYF TGTGCCAGCTCACGCTTGCAATACGAGCAGTACTTC
TRBJ2-7 NA NA TRBV11-2 12 CASSPPDEKQYF TGTGCCAGCAGCCCCCCGGACGAGAAGCAGTACTTC
TRBJ1-2 TRBD1 NA TRBV7-2 15 CASSRRQGSDYGYTF TGTGCCAGCAGCCGTAGACAGGGAAGCGATTATGGCTACACCTTC
TRBJ1-5 NA NA TRBV27 17 CASSLSIGVSPNQPQHF TGTGCCAGCAGTTTAAGTATCGGTGTATCGCCGAATCAGCCCCAGCATTTT
TRBJ2-1 TRBD2 few TRBV28 15 CASSFGTSGSYEQFF TGTGCCAGCAGTTTCGGGACTAGCGGGAGTTATGAGCAGTTCTTC
TRBJ1-3 NA once TRBV2 19 CASSLGVRRASSSGNTIYF TGTGCCAGCAGCCTAGGAGTCCGCCGAGCTTCGAGCTCTGGAAACACCATATATTTT